This T cell receptor beta chain stems from a study of blood T cell repertoires in COVID-19. Study in general: Material from acute and convalescent COVID-19 was sourced from the United States, Italy and Spain. T cells, B-cell-depleted T cells, or PBMCs provided the cDNA or gDNA that served as material.

In the authors' methods: Nucleated cell number was recorded as an estimate derived from reference gene primer amplification. This table comes from immunoSEQ multiplex PCR, and its TCRdb copy is limited to in-frame clones, with some not included. V and J calls and clone size are copied from that table; D and trimming were computed from the DNA. The sample has roughly 190,000 clones, 80% to 85% seen once. This CDR3 is 16 amino acids long. The germline V gene encodes CDR1 LNHDA and CDR2 SQIVND (reference sequence). V lost 6 bases, J lost 4 bases, and 11 bases stayed unmatched. Sequenced: peripheral blood. The V call is TRBV19, the J call TRBJ1-2; 10 nucleotides match TRBD1. This TCR came from a human donor in a cohort sampled during active COVID-19. In DNA, the CDR3 is TGTGCCAGTAGGATATCCCTGACAGGGGGCAGCTATGGCTACACCTTC. It translates to CASRISLTGGSYGYTF.